This section outlines one T cell receptor (beta chain) sequence together with its context. Its antigen is unknown. The sample originates from a study of regulatory T cells in long-lasting Graves disease. On the study more broadly: The definition of persistent Graves' disease was over 5 years of antithyroid drugs with positive TSH receptor antibodies. Study conclusions and caveats: Gene preferences differed: TRBV28, TRBJ1-2, TRBJ2-5 in persistent cases.

Germline assignment: CDR1 LGHDT and CDR2 YNNKEL (reference sequence). V dropped 6 bases and J dropped 0; count of bases not matched to a gene: 5. The CDR3 spans 15 residues. With iRepertoire HTBI primers and Arm-PCR of CDR3 regions, TCR beta libraries were built. TCRdb re-called the multiplex PCR reads through MiXCR, storing one row per CDR3 protein. The data contain about 470,000 distinct CDR3 sequences, around 21% of them singletons. Documented time point: persistent/refractory GD, antithyroid drugs over 5 years with positive TRAb. PBMC-derived RNA was used for the TCR library. It was an endocrinology department in Xi'an, China, that provided the patients. Each patient gave 7.5 to 9 milliliters of EDTA-anticoagulated peripheral blood.

The sequence came from a female donor with Graves disease. The chain links TRBV3-1 to TRBJ2-1; TRBD2 matches at 7 bases. The sequencing here drew on peripheral blood mononuclear cells (PBMCs), taken when the disease was refractory, from a patient treated with antithyroid drugs. CDR3 residues: CASSRLAASYNEQFF. In nucleotides, the CDR3 is TGTGCCAGCAGTCGACTAGCCGCCTCCTACAATGAGCAGTTCTTC.